The 8 T cell receptor beta chains in this list originate from one sample, sequenced in a study of blood T cell repertoires in COVID-19. Data came from immunoSEQ multiplex PCR; TCRdb stores just in-frame clones and leaves some out. The table lists hundreds of thousands of clones, 75% to 90% of them singletons. Sequencing was carried out using peripheral blood. Every receptor here comes from a woman between 65 and 79 years old with COVID-19, enrolled during active disease.

With regard to this clone: The sample has other DNA sequences that encode this CDR3 too. The chain links TRBV5-4 to TRBJ2-3; weak D call: TRBD2 (7 bases). The CDR3 loop spans 14 amino acids. Germline assignment: CDR1 SGHNT and CDR2 YYREEE (reference sequence). Trimming took 3 bases from V and 1 from J, leaving 9 bases between them. Written as DNA, the CDR3 is TGTGCCAGCAGCTCGGGGGGCCGCACAGATACGCAGTATTTT. Its translation is CASSSGGRTDTQYF.

This sequence joins TRBV19 and TRBJ1-2; D is possibly TRBD1 (5 bases). There are 18 residues in the CDR3. With 0 bases removed from V and 7 bases from J, the gap between germline ends came to 24 bases. CDR1 and CDR2 from the germline V gene are LNHDA and SQIVND (reference sequence). CDR3 DNA: TGTGCCAGTAGTATAGAAAGGGGCAGGTTCTTCTCCTCGTTTGGCTACACCTTC. Translated: CASSIERGRFFSSFGYTF.

Details on this clone: Other DNA sequences from this sample encode an identical CDR3 as well. The rearrangement uses TRBV18 and TRBJ1-5; no clear D. V was shortened by 2 bases and J by 4 bases, with 6 bases between the two germline ends. CDR3 length equals 13 residues. Germline CDR1 and CDR2: KGHSH and LQKENI. The DNA for the CDR3 is TGTGCCAGCTCACCAGGGGAGAATCAGCCCCAGCATTTT. This gives the protein CASSPGENQPQHF. Combining the CDR3 with reference TRBV18 and TRBJ1-5 gives the whole variable domain NAGVMQNPRHLVRRRGQEARLRCSPMKGHSHVYWYRQLPEEGLKFMVYLQKENIIDESGMPKERFSAEFPKEGPSILRIQQVVRGDSAAYFCASSPGENQPQHFGDGTRLSIL.

With regard to this clone: At one end, the junction sequence differs from germline, possibly due to a read error. The chain joins TRBV6-1 to TRBJ2-7; D possibly corresponds to TRBD2 (6 bases). CDR3 length: 10 amino acids. In germline, CDR1 is MNHNS, CDR2 SASEGT. This CDR3 reads CASSDTREVF. DNA of the CDR3: TGTGCCAGCAGTGATACTAGGGAGGTCTTC.

The chain has TRBV13 and TRBJ2-6; the D is unclear. Germline CDR1 reads PRHDT; CDR2 reads FYEKMQ (reference sequence). V was clipped by 4 bases and J by 0 bases, with 16 bases between them. CDR3 length equals 18 residues. CDR3 sequence (DNA): TGTGCCAGCAGCTCCGGATACGCTGACATCTCTGGGGCCAACGTCCTGACTTTC. It codes for CASSSGYADISGANVLTF. The full variable domain, its missing parts supplied by reference TRBV13 and TRBJ2-6, is AAGVIQSPRHLIKEKRETATLKCYPIPRHDTVYWYQQGPGQDPQFLISFYEKMQSDKGSIPDRFSAQQFSDYHSELNMSSLELGDSALYFCASSSGYADISGANVLTFGAGSRLTVL.

This chain uses TRBV19 with TRBJ1-6, with D tentatively TRBD1 (5 bases). V lost 3 bases, J lost 0 bases, and 9 bases lay in between. Germline loops: CDR1 LNHDA, CDR2 SQIVND (reference sequence). The CDR3 extends over 16 amino acids. CDR3 nucleotide sequence: TGTGCCAGTAGTATTGTAGGGGACTCCTATAATTCACCCCTCCACTTT. It translates to CASSIVGDSYNSPLHF.

This clone was seen repeatedly, ten times or more. The rearrangement joins TRBV2 to TRBJ2-3; D gene unclear. V lost 2 bases and J 0 bases, leaving 6 bases between the germline ends. The CDR3 consists of 14 residues. Germline values: CDR1 SNHLY, CDR2 FYNNEI. CDR3 residues: CASSERGSTDTQYF. Written as DNA, the CDR3 is TGTGCCAGCAGTGAAAGAGGTAGCACAGATACGCAGTATTTT.

The chain couples TRBV5-4 to TRBJ1-1; 7 nucleotides agree with TRBD1. Looked up from germline, CDR1 is SGHNT and CDR2 is YYREEE (reference sequence). The CDR3 has 15 amino acids. J gave up 4 bases and V 1 base, and 7 bases lay outside the gene matches. CDR3 sequence (DNA): TGTGCCAGCAGCTTGAGGGGGCAGGGGGGCACTGAAGCTTTCTTT. It is translated as CASSLRGQGGTEAFF.